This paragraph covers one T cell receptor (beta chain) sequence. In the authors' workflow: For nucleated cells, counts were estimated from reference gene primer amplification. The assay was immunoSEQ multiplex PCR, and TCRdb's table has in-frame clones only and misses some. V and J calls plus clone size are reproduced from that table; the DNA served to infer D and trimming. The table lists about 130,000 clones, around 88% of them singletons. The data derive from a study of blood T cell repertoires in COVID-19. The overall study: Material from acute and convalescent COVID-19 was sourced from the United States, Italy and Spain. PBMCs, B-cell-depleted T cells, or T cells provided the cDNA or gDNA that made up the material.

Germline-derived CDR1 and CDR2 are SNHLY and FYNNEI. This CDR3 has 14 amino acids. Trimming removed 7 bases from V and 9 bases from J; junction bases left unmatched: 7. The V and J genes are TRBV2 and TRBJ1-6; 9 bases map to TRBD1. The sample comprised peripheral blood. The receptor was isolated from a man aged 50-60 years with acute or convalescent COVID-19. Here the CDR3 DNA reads TGTGCCAGCACTGAGGACAGGGGATTTTCACCCCTCCACTTT. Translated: CASTEDRGFSPLHF.